A selection of T cell receptor beta chains follows, all from one sample in a study of cytomegalovirus exposure and HLA in healthy donors. Data came from immunoSEQ multiplex PCR; TCRdb stores just in-frame clones and leaves some out. The sample yields 100,000 or so clones, approximately 76% seen once. What was sequenced was PBMCs. These receptors all come from a man aged 25-40 years in good health and CMV-seropositive. Both conserved end residues are part of each CDR3. Fields, in order: J gene, V gene, CDR3 protein.

J gene: TRBJ2-2
V gene: TRBV7-2
CDR3 protein: CASSLGASVKTGELFF

J gene: TRBJ2-3
V gene: TRBV13
CDR3 protein: CASSSTGTGVTDTQYF

J gene: TRBJ2-7
V gene: TRBV11-2
CDR3 protein: CASSLFGGLAGEGIYEQYF

J gene: TRBJ1-6
V gene: TRBV30
CDR3 protein: CAWSVRGQGKSPLHF

J gene: TRBJ2-7
V gene: TRBV7-3
CDR3 protein: CASSLMGQGREQYF

J gene: TRBJ2-3
V gene: TRBV30
CDR3 protein: CAWDPSGGAGDTQYF

J gene: TRBJ1-2
V gene: TRBV27
CDR3 protein: CASSSGLSYTF

J gene: TRBJ2-3
V gene: TRBV7-3
CDR3 protein: CASSLGQLSTDTQYF

J gene: TRBJ2-7
V gene: TRBV28
CDR3 protein: CASSRQGSYYEQYF

J gene: TRBJ1-2
V gene: TRBV19
CDR3 protein: CASTPGQENYGYTF

J gene: TRBJ2-2
V gene: TRBV29-1
CDR3 protein: CSAQQQQGGELFF

J gene: TRBJ1-6
V gene: TRBV18
CDR3 protein: CASGDRNSPLHF

J gene: TRBJ2-7
V gene: TRBV28
CDR3 protein: CASSTSVLGQGYYEQYF

J gene: TRBJ2-1
V gene: TRBV9
CDR3 protein: CASSAGTSGLHEQFF

J gene: TRBJ2-1
V gene: TRBV9
CDR3 protein: CASSEGGLAADEQFF

J gene: TRBJ2-7
V gene: TRBV5-4
CDR3 protein: CASSPWTGYEQYF

J gene: TRBJ2-7
V gene: TRBV12-2
CDR3 protein: CASRLAAGQTYEQYF

J gene: TRBJ2-5
V gene: TRBV2
CDR3 protein: CASSYHTDRGGETQYF

J gene: TRBJ2-3
V gene: TRBV4-2
CDR3 protein: CASSQSRTFNTQYF

J gene: TRBJ2-7
V gene: TRBV5-5
CDR3 protein: CASSSRVYEQYF

J gene: TRBJ2-4
V gene: TRBV7-8
CDR3 protein: CASSLNTENIQYF

J gene: TRBJ1-1
V gene: TRBV6-6
CDR3 protein: CASSYSFVSPQAFF